This entry lists 3 T cell receptor beta chains sequenced from one sample in a study of blood T cell repertoires in COVID-19. Some clones are missing from TCRdb's copy, which holds only in-frame ones; the method was immunoSEQ multiplex PCR. The profile shows about 83,000 clones, approximately 81% of them singletons. Sequences were obtained from peripheral blood. The receptors shown here come from a woman over 75 with acute or convalescent COVID-19.

V usage is TRBV11-2 and J usage is TRBJ2-1; 15 bases fit TRBD2. V trimming: 5 bases; J trimming: 1 base; junction bases outside the gene matches: 6. Germline V gene lookup returns CDR1 SGHAT and CDR2 FQNNGV. The CDR3 is 18 residues long. CDR3: CASSPGTSGGISYNEQFF. In DNA form, the CDR3 reads TGTGCCAGCAGCCCCGGGACTAGCGGGGGGATTTCCTACAATGAGCAGTTCTTC.

This chain uses TRBV20-1 with TRBJ1-4; 11 nucleotides match TRBD1. CDR3 length: 18 residues. Germline CDR1 and CDR2: DFQATT and SNEGSKA (reference sequence). Trimming cost V 6 bases and J 0 bases; bases outside gene matches: 12. The CDR3 here is CSASAGTGGLSTNEKLFF. The CDR3 region has the DNA TGCAGTGCCAGTGCCGGGACAGGGGGACTTTCAACTAATGAAAAACTGTTTTTT.

The CDR3 loop is CASSFASGANVLTF. Written as DNA, the CDR3 is TGTGCCAGCAGCTTTGCGTCTGGGGCCAACGTCCTGACTTTC. The chain has TRBV7-2 and TRBJ2-6; D is unclear. Germline V lookup: CDR1 SGHTA, CDR2 FQGNSA. The length of the CDR3 is 14 residues. V lost 3 bases, J lost 1 base, and 4 bases lay in between.